This TCR beta chain is drawn from a study of early T cells in non-severe SARS-CoV-2 infection. CDR1 and CDR2 (germline): DFQATT, SNEGSKA (reference sequence). The V gene lost 0 bases and the J gene lost 0 bases, with 13 bases spanning the gap. The CDR3 has 16 residues. This clonotype showed up many times. Unique molecular identifiers tagged individual cDNA molecules. MiXCR, applied by TCRdb to the 5' RACE reads, yields one record per CDR3 protein. The sample lists 40,000 to 50,000 distinct CDR3 sequences, 7% to 7.5% occurring once. The sample consisted of whole blood. The source is an adult who was a healthcare worker with PCR-confirmed SARS-CoV-2 infection or an uninfected control (not recorded which). The gene calls are TRBV20-1 and TRBJ2-3, with a tentative D call TRBD1 (6 bases). For the CDR3, the DNA is TGCAGTGCTAGAGATTATCGGCAGGGGAGCACAGATACGCAGTATTTT. It yields the protein CSARDYRQGSTDTQYF.